The entry that follows covers one T cell receptor (beta chain) sequence. The CDR3 is 15 residues long. Trimming took off 2 bases at V and 5 bases at J, with 15 bases between the two ends. Germline CDR1 reads SGHRS; CDR2 reads YFSETQ. The authors built TCR beta libraries using iRepertoire HTBI primers and Arm-PCR of CDR3 regions. Each CDR3 protein gets one entry after TCRdb re-called the multiplex PCR reads with MiXCR. This sample yields 400,000 to 500,000 distinct CDR3 sequences, of which 13% to 15% are seen a single time; about a sixth belongs to the top ten. Time point defined: newly diagnosed GD, antithyroid drugs for less than 3 months. PBMC-derived RNA was used for the TCR library. This sample was taken from a study of regulatory T cells in long-lasting Graves disease. The sample was also reused in another study, on T cells in Graves' hyperthyroidism and ophthalmopathy.

The sequence was obtained from a woman in her forties or fifties with Graves disease. The chain couples TRBV5-1 to TRBJ2-3, with D possibly TRBD2 on 7 matching bases. Sequencing was performed on peripheral blood mononuclear cells (PBMCs), taken at new diagnosis, from a patient treated with antithyroid drugs. DNA of the CDR3: TGCGCCAGCAGCTTTCGGGGGGCCGCTGAAGATACGCAGTATTTT. It yields the protein CASSFRGAAEDTQYF. The full variable domain, completed using reference TRBV5-1 and TRBJ2-3, is KAGVTQTPRYLIKTRGQQVTLSCSPISGHRSVSWYQQTPGQGLQFLFEYFSETQRNKGNFPGRFSGRQFSNSRSEMNVSTLELGDSALYLCASSFRGAAEDTQYFGPGTRLTVL.